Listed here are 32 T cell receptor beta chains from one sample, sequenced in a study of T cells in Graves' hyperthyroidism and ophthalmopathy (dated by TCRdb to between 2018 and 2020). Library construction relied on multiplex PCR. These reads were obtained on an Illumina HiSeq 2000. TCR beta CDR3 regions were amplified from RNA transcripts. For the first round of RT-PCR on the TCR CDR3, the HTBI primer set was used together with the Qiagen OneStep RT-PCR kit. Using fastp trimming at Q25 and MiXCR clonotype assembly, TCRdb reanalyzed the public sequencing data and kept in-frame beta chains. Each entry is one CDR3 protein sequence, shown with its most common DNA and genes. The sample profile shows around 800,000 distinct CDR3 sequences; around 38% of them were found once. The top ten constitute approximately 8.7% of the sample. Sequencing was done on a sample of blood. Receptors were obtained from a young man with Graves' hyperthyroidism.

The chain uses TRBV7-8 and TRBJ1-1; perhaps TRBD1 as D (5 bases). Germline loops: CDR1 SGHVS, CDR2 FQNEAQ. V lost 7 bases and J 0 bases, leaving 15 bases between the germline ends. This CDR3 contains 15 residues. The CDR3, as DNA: TGTGCCAGCATATCCGTCCGGGGCATGAACACTGAAGCTTTCTTT. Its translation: CASISVRGMNTEAFF.

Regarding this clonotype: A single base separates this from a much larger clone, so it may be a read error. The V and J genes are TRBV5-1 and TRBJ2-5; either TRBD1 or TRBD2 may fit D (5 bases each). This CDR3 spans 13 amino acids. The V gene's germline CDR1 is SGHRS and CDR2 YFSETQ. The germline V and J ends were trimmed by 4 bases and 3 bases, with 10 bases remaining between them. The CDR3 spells CASSPTAEETQYF. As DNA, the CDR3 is TGCGCCAGCAGCCCGACAGCGGAAGAGACCCAGTACTTC.

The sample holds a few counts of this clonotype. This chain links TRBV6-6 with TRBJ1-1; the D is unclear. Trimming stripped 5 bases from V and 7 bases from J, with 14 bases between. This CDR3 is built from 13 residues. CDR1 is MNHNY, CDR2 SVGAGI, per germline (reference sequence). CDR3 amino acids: CASSESIPNEAFF. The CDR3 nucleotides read TGTGCCAGCAGTGAAAGCATACCAAATGAAGCTTTCTTT.

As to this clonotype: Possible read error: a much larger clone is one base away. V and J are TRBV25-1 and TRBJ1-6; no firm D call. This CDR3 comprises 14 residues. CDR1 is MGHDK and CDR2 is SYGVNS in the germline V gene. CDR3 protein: CATNRNIYNSPLHF. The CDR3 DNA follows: TGCGCCACTAACCGGAACATCTATAATTCACCCCTCCACTTT.

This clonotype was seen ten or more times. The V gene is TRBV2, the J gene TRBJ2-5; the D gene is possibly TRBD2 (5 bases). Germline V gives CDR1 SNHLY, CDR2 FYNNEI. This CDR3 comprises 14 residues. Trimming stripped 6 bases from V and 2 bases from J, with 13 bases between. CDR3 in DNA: TGTGCCAGCAGAGAACTTAGACTACAAGAGACCCAGTACTTC. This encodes CASRELRLQETQYF.

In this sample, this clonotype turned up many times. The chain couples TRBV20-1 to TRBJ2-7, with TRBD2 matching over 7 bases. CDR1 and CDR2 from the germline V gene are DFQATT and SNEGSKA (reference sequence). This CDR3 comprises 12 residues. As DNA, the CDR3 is TGCAGCGCGGGGAGGGAACCCTACGAGCAGTACTTC. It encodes CSAGREPYEQYF.

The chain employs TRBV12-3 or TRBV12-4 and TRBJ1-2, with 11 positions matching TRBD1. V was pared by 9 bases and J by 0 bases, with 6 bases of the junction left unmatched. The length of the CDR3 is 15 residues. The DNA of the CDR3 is TGTGCCAGTGGGAGGGGACAGGGGGCTAACTATGGCTACACCTTC. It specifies CASGRGQGANYGYTF.

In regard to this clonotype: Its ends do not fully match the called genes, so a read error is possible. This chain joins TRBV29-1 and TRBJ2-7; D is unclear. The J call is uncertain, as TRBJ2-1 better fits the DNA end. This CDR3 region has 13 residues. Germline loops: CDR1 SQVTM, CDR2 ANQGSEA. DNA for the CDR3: TGCAGCGTTGAAGGAGGCAGAAACAATGGGCAGTTCTTC. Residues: CSVEGGRNNGQFF.

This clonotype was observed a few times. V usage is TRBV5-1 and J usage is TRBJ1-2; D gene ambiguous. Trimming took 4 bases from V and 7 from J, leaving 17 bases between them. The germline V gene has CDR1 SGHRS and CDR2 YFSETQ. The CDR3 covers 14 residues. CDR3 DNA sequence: TGCGCCAGCAGCCCCTATCCCTCGGGGAGTGGCTACACCTTC. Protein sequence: CASSPYPSGSGYTF. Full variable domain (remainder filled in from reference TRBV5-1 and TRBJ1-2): KAGVTQTPRYLIKTRGQQVTLSCSPISGHRSVSWYQQTPGQGLQFLFEYFSETQRNKGNFPGRFSGRQFSNSRSEMNVSTLELGDSALYLCASSPYPSGSGYTFGSGTRLTVV.

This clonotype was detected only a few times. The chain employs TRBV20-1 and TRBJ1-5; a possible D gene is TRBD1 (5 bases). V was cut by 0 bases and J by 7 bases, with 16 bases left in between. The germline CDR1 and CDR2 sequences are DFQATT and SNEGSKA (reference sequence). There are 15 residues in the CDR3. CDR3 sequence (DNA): TGCAGTGCTAGAGATTGGGGGTCCCTTAGCCAGCCCCAGCATTTT. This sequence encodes CSARDWGSLSQPQHF.

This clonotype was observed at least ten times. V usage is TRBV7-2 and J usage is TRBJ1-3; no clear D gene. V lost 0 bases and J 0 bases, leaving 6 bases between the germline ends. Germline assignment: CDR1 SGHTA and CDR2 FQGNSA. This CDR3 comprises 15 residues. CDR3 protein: CASSLAGNSGNTIYF. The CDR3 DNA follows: TGTGCCAGCAGCTTAGCAGGGAACTCTGGAAACACCATATATTTT.

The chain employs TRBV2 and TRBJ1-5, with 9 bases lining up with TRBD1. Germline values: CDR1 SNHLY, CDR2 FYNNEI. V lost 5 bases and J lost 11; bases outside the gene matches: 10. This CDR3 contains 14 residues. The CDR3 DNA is TGTGCCAGCAGTCCCGAGGGACAGGGCGGGACCCAGCATTTT. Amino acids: CASSPEGQGGTQHF.

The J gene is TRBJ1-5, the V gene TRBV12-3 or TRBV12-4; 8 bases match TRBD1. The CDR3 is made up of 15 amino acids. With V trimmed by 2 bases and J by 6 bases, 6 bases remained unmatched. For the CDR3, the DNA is TGTGCCAGCAGTTTACCAGGGGGCGGAGGTCAGCCCCAGCATTTT. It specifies CASSLPGGGGQPQHF.

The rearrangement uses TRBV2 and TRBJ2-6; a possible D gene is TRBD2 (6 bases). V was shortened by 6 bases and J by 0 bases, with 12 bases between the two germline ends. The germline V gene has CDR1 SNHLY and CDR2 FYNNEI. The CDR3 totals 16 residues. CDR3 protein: CASSRDFSSGANVLTF. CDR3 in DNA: TGTGCCAGCAGCCGGGACTTCAGCTCTGGGGCCAACGTCCTGACTTTC.

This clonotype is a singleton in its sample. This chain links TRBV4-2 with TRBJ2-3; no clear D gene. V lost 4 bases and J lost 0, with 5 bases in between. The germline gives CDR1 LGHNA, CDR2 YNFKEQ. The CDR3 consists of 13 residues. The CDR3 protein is CASSPLSTDTQYF. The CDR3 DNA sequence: TGTGCCAGCAGCCCCCTTAGCACAGATACGCAGTATTTT.

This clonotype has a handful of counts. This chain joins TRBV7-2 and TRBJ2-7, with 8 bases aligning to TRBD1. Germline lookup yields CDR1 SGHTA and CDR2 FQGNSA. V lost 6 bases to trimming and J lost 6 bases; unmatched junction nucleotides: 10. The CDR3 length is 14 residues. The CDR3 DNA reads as TGTGCCAGCAGTTTGACGGACAGGGCAGCCGAGCAGTACTTC. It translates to CASSLTDRAAEQYF.

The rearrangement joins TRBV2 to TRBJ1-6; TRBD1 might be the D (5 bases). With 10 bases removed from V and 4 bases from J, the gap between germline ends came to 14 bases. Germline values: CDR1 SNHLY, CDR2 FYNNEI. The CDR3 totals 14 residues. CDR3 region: CAISGTAYNSPLHF. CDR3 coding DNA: TGTGCCATATCTGGGACCGCTTATAATTCACCCCTCCACTTT.

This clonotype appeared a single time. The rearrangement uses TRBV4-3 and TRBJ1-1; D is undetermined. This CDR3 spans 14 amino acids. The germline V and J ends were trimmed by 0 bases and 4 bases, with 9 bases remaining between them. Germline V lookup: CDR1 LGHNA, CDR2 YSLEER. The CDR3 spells CASSQDGSRTEAFF. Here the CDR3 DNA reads TGCGCCAGCAGCCAAGATGGGTCTCGCACTGAAGCTTTCTTT.

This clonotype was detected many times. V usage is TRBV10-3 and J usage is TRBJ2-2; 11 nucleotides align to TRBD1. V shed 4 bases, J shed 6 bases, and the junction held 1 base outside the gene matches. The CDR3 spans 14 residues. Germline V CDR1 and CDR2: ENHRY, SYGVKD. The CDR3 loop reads CAISGGQGAGELFF. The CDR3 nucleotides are TGTGCCATCAGTGGGGGACAGGGGGCCGGGGAGCTGTTTTTT.

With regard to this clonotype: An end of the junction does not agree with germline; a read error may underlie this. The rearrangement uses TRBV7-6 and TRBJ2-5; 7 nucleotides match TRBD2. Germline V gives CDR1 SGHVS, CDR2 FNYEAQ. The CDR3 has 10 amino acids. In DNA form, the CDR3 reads TGTGCCAGCAGCTTAGCGCTGGGAGGGTTC. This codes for CASSLALGGF.

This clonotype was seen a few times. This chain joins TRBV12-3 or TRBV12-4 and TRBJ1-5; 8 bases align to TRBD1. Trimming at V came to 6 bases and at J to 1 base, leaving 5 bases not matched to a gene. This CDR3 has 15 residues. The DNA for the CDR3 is TGTGCCAGCAGGGACAGGGCCAGGAGCAATCAGCCCCAGCATTTT. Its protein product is CASRDRARSNQPQHF.

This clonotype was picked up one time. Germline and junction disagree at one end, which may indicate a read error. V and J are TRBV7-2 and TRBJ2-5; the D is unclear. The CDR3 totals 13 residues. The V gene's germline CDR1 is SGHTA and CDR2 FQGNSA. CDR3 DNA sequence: TGTGCCAGCGGCTTAGACCCTGGGGAGACCCAGTACTTC. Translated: CASGLDPGETQYF. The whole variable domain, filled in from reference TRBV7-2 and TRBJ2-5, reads GAGVSQSPSNKVTEKGKDVELRCDPISGHTALYWYRQSLGQGLEFLIYFQGNSAPDKSGLPSDRFSAERTGGSVSTLTIQRTQQEDSAVYLCASGLDPGETQYFGPGTRLLVL.

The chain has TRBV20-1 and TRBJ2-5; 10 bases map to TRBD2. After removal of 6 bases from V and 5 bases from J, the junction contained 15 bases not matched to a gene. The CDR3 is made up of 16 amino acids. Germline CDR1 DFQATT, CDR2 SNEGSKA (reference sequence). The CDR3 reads CSAANSGGEFDETQYF. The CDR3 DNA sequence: TGCAGTGCAGCCAACAGCGGGGGGGAGTTCGACGAGACCCAGTACTTC.

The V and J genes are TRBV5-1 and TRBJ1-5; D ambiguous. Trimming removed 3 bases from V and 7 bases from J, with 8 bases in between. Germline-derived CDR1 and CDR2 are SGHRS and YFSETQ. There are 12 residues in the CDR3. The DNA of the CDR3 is TGCGCCAGCAGCTGGAGGGTCCAGCCCCAGCATTTT. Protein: CASSWRVQPQHF. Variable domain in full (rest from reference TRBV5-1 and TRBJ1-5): KAGVTQTPRYLIKTRGQQVTLSCSPISGHRSVSWYQQTPGQGLQFLFEYFSETQRNKGNFPGRFSGRQFSNSRSEMNVSTLELGDSALYLCASSWRVQPQHFGDGTRLSIL.

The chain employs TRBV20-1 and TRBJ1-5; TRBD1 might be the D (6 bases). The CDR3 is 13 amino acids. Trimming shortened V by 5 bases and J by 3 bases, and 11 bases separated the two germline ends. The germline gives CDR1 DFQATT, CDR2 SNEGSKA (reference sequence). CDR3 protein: CSAETGFNQPQHF. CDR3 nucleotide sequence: TGCAGTGCTGAGACAGGCTTCAATCAGCCCCAGCATTTT.

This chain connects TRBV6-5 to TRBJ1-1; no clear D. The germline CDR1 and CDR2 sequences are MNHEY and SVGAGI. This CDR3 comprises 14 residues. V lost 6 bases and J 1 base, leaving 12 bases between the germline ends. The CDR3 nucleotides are TGTGCCAGCAGCCAGAGCCCAGCGAACACTGAAGCTTTCTTT. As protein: CASSQSPANTEAFF.

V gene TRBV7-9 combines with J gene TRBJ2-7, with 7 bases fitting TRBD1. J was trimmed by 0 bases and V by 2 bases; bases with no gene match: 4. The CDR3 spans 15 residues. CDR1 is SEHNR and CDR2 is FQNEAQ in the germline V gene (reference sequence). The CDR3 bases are TGTGCCAGCAGCTTACAGACAGGGAGCTCCTACGAGCAGTACTTC. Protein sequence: CASSLQTGSSYEQYF.

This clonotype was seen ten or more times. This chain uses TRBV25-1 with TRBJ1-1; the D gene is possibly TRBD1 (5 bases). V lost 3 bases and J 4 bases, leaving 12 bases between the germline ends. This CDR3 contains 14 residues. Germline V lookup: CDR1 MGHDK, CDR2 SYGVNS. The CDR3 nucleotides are TGTGCCAGCAGTGAGGGGAGGGGAGGCACTGAAGCTTTCTTT. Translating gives CASSEGRGGTEAFF.

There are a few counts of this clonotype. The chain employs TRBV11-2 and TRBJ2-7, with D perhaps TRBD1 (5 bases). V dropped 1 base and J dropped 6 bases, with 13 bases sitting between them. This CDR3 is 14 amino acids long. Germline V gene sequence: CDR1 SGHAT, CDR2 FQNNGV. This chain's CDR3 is CASSLAGQNFEQYF. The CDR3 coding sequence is TGTGCCAGCAGCTTAGCAGGGCAGAATTTCGAGCAGTACTTC. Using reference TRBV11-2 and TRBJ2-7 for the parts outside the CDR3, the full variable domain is EAGVAQSPRYKIIEKRQSVAFWCNPISGHATLYWYQQILGQGPKLLIQFQNNGVVDDSQLPKDRFSAERLKGVDSTLKIQPAKLEDSAVYLCASSLAGQNFEQYFGPGTRLTVT.

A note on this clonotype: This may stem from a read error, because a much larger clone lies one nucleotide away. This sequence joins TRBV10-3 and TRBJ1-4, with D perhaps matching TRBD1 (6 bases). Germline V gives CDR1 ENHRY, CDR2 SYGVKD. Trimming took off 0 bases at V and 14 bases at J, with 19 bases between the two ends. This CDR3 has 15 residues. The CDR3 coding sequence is TGTGCCATCAGTGAGTCGACGCGGGACGGGGGGGGCCTGTTTTTT. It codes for CAISESTRDGGGLFF.

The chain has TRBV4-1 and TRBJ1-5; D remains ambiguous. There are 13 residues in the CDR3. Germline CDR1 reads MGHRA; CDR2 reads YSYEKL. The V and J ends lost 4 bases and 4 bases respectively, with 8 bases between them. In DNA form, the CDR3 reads TGCGCCAGCAGCCTAGTTACTAATCAGCCCCAGCATTTT. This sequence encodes CASSLVTNQPQHF.

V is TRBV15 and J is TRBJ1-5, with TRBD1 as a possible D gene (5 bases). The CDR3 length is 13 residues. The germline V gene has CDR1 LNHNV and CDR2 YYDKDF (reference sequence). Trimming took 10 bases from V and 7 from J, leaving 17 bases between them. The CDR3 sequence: CASSSLGPQPQHF. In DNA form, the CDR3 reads TGTGCCAGCAGTTCATTGGGGCCGCAGCCCCAGCATTTT. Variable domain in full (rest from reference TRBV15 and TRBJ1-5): DAMVIQNPRYQVTQFGKPVTLSCSQTLNHNVMYWYQQKSSQAPKLLFHYYDKDFNNEADTPDNFQSRRPNTSFCFLDIRSPGLGDTAMYLCASSSLGPQPQHFGDGTRLSIL.